The clone carrying this T cell receptor beta chain was recorded many times. At one boundary the junction diverges from the germline segment, which might be a read error. CDR3 length: 14 residues. CDR1 and CDR2 from the germline V gene are LGHNA and YSLEER. This entry belongs to a study of T-cell reconstitution after alpha-beta-depleted transplantation in children. The TCRbeta library incorporated unique molecular identifiers. In TCRdb, the PCR reads were re-called with MiXCR into one record per CDR3 protein. The sample lists around 600,000 distinct CDR3 sequences, roughly a tenth occurring once. The V call is TRBV4-3, the J call TRBJ1-2, with a possible D match to TRBD1 (5 bases). Sequencing used PBMCs from the stem cell graft donor, obtained from the stem cell graft. This TCR was sampled from a human donor who donated a stem cell graft to a child with acute myeloid leukemia. Here the CDR3 DNA reads TGTGCCAGCAGCCAAGACCCAGGGAACTATGGCTACACCTTC. Its protein product is CASSQDPGNYGYTF.